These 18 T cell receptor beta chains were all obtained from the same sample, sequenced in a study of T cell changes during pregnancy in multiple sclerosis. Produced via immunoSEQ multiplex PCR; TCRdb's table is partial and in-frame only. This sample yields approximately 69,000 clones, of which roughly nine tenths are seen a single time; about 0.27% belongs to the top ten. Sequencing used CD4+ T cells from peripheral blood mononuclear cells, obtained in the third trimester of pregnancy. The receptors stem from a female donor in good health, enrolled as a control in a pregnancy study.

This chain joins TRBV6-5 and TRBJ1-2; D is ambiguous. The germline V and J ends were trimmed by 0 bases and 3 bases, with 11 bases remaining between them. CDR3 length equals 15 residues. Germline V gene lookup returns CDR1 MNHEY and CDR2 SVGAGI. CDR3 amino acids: CASSYSIYTDYGYTF. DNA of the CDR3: TGTGCCAGCAGTTACTCGATCTATACAGACTATGGCTACACCTTC.

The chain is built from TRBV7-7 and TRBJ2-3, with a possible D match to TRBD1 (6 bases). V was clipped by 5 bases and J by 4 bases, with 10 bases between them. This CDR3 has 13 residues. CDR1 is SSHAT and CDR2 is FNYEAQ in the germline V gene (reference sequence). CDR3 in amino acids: CASSAGTPDTQYF. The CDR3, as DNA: TGTGCCAGCAGCGCCGGGACACCAGATACGCAGTATTTT.

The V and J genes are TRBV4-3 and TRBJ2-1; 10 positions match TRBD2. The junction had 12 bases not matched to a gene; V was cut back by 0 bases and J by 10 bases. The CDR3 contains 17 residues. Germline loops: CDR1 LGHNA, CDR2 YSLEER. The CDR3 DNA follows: TGCGCCAGCAGCCAAGAACTAGCGGGAAAAAGAAAAGGAGAGCAGTTCTTC. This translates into CASSQELAGKRKGEQFF.

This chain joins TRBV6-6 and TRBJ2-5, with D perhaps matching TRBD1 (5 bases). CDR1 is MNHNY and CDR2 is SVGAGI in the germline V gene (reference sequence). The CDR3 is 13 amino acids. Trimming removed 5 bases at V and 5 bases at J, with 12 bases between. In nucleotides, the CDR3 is TGTGCCAGCAGTCCCGGCAGGGCTGAGACCCAGTACTTC. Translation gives CASSPGRAETQYF.

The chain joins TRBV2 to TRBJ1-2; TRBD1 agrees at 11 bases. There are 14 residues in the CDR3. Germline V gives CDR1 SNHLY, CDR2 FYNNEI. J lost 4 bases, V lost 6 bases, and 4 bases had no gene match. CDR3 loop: CASRAGTGGYGYTF. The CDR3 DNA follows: TGTGCCAGCAGGGCCGGGACAGGGGGCTATGGCTACACCTTC.

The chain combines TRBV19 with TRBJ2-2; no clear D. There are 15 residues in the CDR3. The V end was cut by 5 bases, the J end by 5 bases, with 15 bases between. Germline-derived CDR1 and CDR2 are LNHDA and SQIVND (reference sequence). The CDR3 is CASSRTSSGTGELFF. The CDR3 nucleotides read TGTGCCAGTAGTCGAACTTCATCAGGAACCGGGGAGCTGTTTTTT.

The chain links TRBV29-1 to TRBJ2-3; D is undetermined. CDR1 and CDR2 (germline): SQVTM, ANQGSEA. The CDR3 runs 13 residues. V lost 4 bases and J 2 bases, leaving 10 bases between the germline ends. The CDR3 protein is CSVGGRLTDTQYF. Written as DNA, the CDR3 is TGCAGCGTTGGCGGTAGGCTCACAGATACGCAGTATTTT.

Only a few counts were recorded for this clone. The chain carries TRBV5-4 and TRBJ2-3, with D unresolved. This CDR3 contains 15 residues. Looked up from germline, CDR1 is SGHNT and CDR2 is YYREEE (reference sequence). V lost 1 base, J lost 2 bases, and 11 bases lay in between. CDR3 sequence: CASSLSSLNTDTQYF. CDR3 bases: TGTGCCAGCAGCTTGTCCTCTTTAAACACAGATACGCAGTATTTT.

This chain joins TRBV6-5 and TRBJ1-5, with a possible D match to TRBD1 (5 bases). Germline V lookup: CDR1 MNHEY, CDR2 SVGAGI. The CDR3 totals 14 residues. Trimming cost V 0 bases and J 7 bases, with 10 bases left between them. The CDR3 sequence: CASSYSREGQPQHF. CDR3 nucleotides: TGTGCCAGCAGTTACTCTAGGGAGGGGCAGCCCCAGCATTTT.

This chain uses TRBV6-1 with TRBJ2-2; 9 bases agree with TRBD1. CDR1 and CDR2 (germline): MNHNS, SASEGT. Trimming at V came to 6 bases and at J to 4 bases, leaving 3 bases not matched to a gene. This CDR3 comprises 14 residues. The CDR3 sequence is CASRGQGITGELFF. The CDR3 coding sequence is TGTGCCAGCAGGGGACAGGGAATCACCGGGGAGCTGTTTTTT.

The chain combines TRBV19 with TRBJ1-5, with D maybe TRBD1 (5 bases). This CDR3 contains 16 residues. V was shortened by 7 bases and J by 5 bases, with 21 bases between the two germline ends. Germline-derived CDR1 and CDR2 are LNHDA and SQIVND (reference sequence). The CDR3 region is CASTPLGITGDQPQHF. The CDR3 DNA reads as TGTGCCAGTACTCCCCTCGGAATTACGGGGGATCAGCCCCAGCATTTT.

CDR3 amino acids: CASSLDSASQPQHF. The CDR3 DNA follows: TGTGCCAGCAGCTTAGACTCCGCCAGTCAGCCCCAGCATTTT. This chain connects TRBV11-3 to TRBJ1-5; no definite D call. V was clipped by 0 bases and J by 6 bases, with 9 bases between them. In germline, CDR1 is SGHNT, CDR2 YENEEA. This CDR3 comprises 14 residues.

CDR3 coding DNA: TGTGCCAGCAGCAAGAGGCTAGCGGGGGTCACAGATACGCAGTATTTT. It is translated as CASSKRLAGVTDTQYF. The V call is TRBV7-3, the J call TRBJ2-3; 10 bases are shared with TRBD2. V shed 5 bases and J 2 bases; nucleotides not matched to a gene: 7. The CDR3 covers 16 residues. The germline CDR1 and CDR2 sequences are SGHTA and FQGTGA.

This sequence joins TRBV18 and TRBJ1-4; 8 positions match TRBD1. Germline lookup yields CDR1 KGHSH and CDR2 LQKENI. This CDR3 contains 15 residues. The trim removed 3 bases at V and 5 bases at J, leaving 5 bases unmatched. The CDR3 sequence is CASSPDRGQNEKLFF. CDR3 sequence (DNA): TGTGCCAGCTCACCCGACAGGGGTCAAAATGAAAAACTGTTTTTT.

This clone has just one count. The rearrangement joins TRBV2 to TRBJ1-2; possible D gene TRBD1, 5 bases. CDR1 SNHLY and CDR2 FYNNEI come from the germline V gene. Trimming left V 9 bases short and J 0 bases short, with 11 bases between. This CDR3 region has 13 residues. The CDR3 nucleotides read TGTGCCAGAAAGACAGAACCTAACTATGGCTACACCTTC. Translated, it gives CARKTEPNYGYTF.

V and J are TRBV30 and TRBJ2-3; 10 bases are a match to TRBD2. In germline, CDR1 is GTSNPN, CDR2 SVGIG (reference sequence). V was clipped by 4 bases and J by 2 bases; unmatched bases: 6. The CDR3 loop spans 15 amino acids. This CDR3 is CAWTRLAGPTDTQYF. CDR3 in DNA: TGTGCCTGGACCCGACTAGCGGGCCCCACAGATACGCAGTATTTT.

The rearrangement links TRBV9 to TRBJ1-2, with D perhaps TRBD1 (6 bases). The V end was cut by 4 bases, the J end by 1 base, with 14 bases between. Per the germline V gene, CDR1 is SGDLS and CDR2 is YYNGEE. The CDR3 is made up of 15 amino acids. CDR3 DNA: TGTGCCAGCAGCACCGGGGGGGGACATAACTATGGCTACACCTTC. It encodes CASSTGGGHNYGYTF.

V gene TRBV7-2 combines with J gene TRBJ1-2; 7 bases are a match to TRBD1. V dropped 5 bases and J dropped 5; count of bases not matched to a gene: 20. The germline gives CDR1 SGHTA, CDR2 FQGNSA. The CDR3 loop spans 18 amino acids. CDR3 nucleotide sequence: TGTGCCAGCAGCCAAGAGACGGGACAGCCAACTAGGGGTTATGGCTACACCTTC. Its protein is CASSQETGQPTRGYGYTF.